These 4 T cell receptor beta chains came from one sample sequenced in a study of T cells in women clearing cervical HPV infection. TCRdb's table, derived via immunoSEQ multiplex PCR, lists solely in-frame clones and lacks some. The sample has around 31,000 clones, and its top ten clones hold around 4%. Sample: blood buffy coat. The receptor source for this set is a woman between 18 and 75 years old with a cervical HPV16 infection that either progressed to CIN3+ or cleared (not recorded which).

As concerns this clone: From the germline J gene comes the end of the CDR3, since the read stops 3 residues before it. The chain links TRBV28 to TRBJ1-4; the match to TRBD1 covers 7 bases. Unmatched junction bases numbered 11, after V lost 7 bases and J lost 6 bases. The CDR3 totals 15 residues. Germline values: CDR1 MDHEN, CDR2 SYDVKM. Here the CDR3 reads CASKSTGDSHEKLFF. The covered CDR3 bases are TGTGCCAGCAAATCAACCGGGGACAGTCATGAAAAA.

Remarks on this clone: The read ends 3 residues early relative to the CDR3; the germline J gene fills the gap. The chain couples TRBV4-2 to TRBJ1-5; 7 positions match TRBD1. The germline gives CDR1 LGHNA, CDR2 YNFKEQ. The V and J ends lost 1 base and 4 bases, in that order; junction bases with no gene match: 1. The CDR3 length is 14 residues. CDR3 DNA, as far as it was read: TGTGCCAGCAGCCAAGTCAGGGGGAATCAGCCC. Translation gives CASSQVRGNQP. The CDR3 in its entirety is CASSQVRGNQPQHF.

Details on this clone: The CDR3 end lies 3 residues beyond the end of the read and is filled in from the germline J gene. The V and J genes are TRBV20-1 and TRBJ1-1; D ambiguous. Germline CDR1 DFQATT, CDR2 SNEGSKA (reference sequence). This CDR3 has 11 amino acids. Partial CDR3 DNA: TGCAGTGCTAGAGAGCTGGCGGGA. Its protein is CSARELAG. The complete CDR3 sequence is CSARELAGAFF.

Points on this clone: The read comes to an end 3 residues before the CDR3 does, leaving the germline J gene to fill in the end. V usage is TRBV7-9 and J usage is TRBJ2-1; possible D gene TRBD1, 6 bases. Trimming removed 8 bases at V and 5 bases at J, with 13 bases between. Germline V CDR1 and CDR2: SEHNR, FQNEAQ (reference sequence). The CDR3 runs to 13 residues. The CDR3 here is CASRSTGNNEQFF. The DNA read from the CDR3 is TGTGCCAGCCGAAGCACAGGGAACAATGAG.